The 18 T cell receptor beta chains below were found in one sample sequenced in a study of Tregs in tolerant kidney transplant recipients. The method was immunoSEQ multiplex PCR; TCRdb's version includes in-frame clones alone and lacks a portion of them. The table records 35,000 to 50,000 clones, just under 97% of them present only once. No cognate antigen is known for these TCRs. Sequencing was performed on Tregs from blood cultured with allogeneic cells. The source of these receptors is a human donor in good health.

The chain combines TRBV5-1 with TRBJ1-2; TRBD1 aligns across 8 bases. Germline CDR1 and CDR2: SGHRS and YFSETQ. Losses at the gene ends were 0 bases for V and 8 bases for J; bases not matched to a gene: 0. The length of the CDR3 is 12 residues. CDR3: CASSLAGGGYTF. CDR3 DNA sequence: TGCGCCAGCAGCTTGGCAGGGGGCGGCTACACCTTC.

The V call is TRBV4-1, the J call TRBJ1-3; unclear D gene. This CDR3 contains 13 residues. V dropped 2 bases and J dropped 8 bases, with 10 bases sitting between them. Germline V gene data show CDR1 as MGHRA and CDR2 as YSYEKL. The CDR3 sequence: CASSQPPRYTIYF. CDR3 bases: TGCGCCAGCAGCCAACCTCCCCGGTACACCATATATTTT.

The chain has TRBV6-6 and TRBJ2-6; no clear D gene. Germline-derived CDR1 and CDR2 are MNHNY and SVGAGI (reference sequence). V lost 3 bases to trimming and J lost 4 bases, with 10 bases between them. The CDR3 is made up of 15 amino acids. Here the CDR3 reads CASSYSAVGANVLTF. The CDR3 coding sequence is TGTGCCAGCAGTTATTCTGCTGTGGGGGCCAACGTCCTGACTTTC.

The chain uses TRBV10-3 and TRBJ2-5; D is perhaps TRBD1 (5 bases). CDR3 length equals 13 residues. Trimming took off 8 bases at V and 1 base at J, with 11 bases between the two ends. The germline V gene has CDR1 ENHRY and CDR2 SYGVKD. Written as DNA, the CDR3 is TGTGCCATCGGGCAGACAGTCCAAGAGACCCAGTACTTC. Amino acid sequence: CAIGQTVQETQYF.

V is TRBV5-4 and J is TRBJ2-2, with D unresolved. The CDR3 runs to 13 residues. The V end lost 4 bases, the J end lost 8 bases, and 12 bases lay between the germline ends. CDR1 and CDR2 (germline): SGHNT, YYREEE (reference sequence). This CDR3 reads CASSLRGSGELFF. The CDR3 DNA sequence: TGTGCCAGCAGCCTCCGTGGGTCAGGGGAGCTGTTTTTT.

This chain links TRBV7-8 with TRBJ2-1; 10 nucleotides align to TRBD2. CDR1 is SGHVS and CDR2 is FQNEAQ in the germline V gene. Trimming at V came to 1 base and at J to 7 bases, leaving 7 bases not matched to a gene. The CDR3 is 16 residues long. The CDR3 here is CASSLVGASGRNEQFF. The DNA of the CDR3 is TGTGCCAGCAGCTTAGTCGGCGCTAGCGGGAGAAATGAGCAGTTCTTC.

This chain connects TRBV19 to TRBJ1-5; TRBD1 might be the D (5 bases). The ends were cut back, 4 bases at V and 6 bases at J, with 19 bases in the middle. CDR3 length: 16 residues. Germline CDR1 and CDR2: LNHDA and SQIVND (reference sequence). This chain's CDR3 is CASSTGYGRWSQPQHF. As DNA, the CDR3 is TGTGCCAGTAGTACAGGGTATGGGCGCTGGAGTCAGCCCCAGCATTTT.

This chain joins TRBV29-1 and TRBJ1-1; no clear D. Trimming stripped 3 bases from V and 6 bases from J, with 17 bases between. Looked up from germline, CDR1 is SQVTM and CDR2 is ANQGSEA. The CDR3 is made up of 14 amino acids. In nucleotides, the CDR3 is TGCAGCGTTGAGGGGAGGCCGTTGGGCGCTGAAGCTTTCTTT. This sequence encodes CSVEGRPLGAEAFF.

The chain employs TRBV5-4 and TRBJ2-2; D ambiguous. CDR3 length: 13 residues. With 0 bases removed from V and 5 bases from J, the gap between germline ends came to 5 bases. Germline assignment: CDR1 SGHNT and CDR2 YYREEE (reference sequence). CDR3 DNA sequence: TGTGCCAGCAGCTTGGGAACGACCGGGGAGCTGTTTTTT. This sequence encodes CASSLGTTGELFF.

This clone was detected once. This chain joins TRBV2 and TRBJ2-3; the D gene is possibly TRBD2 (5 bases). From germline, CDR1 is SNHLY and CDR2 FYNNEI. Trimming cost V 6 bases and J 10 bases, with 11 bases left between them. This CDR3 contains 11 residues. CDR3 in amino acids: CASRTGSAQYF. CDR3 sequence (DNA): TGTGCCAGCAGGACGGGATCGGCGCAGTATTTT.

The chain combines TRBV11-3 with TRBJ2-3, with D possibly matching TRBD2 (7 bases). The V gene lost 3 bases and the J gene lost 2 bases, with 15 bases spanning the gap. The CDR3 consists of 16 residues. The V gene's germline CDR1 is SGHNT and CDR2 YENEEA. CDR3 nucleotides: TGTGCCAGCAGCTTTGCGGGGGCGAGTAACACAGATACGCAGTATTTT. Its translation: CASSFAGASNTDTQYF. Full variable domain (remainder filled in from reference TRBV11-3 and TRBJ2-3): EAGVVQSPRYKIIEKKQPVAFWCNPISGHNTLYWYLQNLGQGPELLIRYENEEAVDDSQLPKDRFSAERLKGVDSTLKIQPAELGDSAVYLCASSFAGASNTDTQYFGPGTRLTVL.

V is TRBV11-2 and J is TRBJ2-6, with no clear D. The V end was cut by 5 bases, the J end by 1 base, with 9 bases between. Germline assignment: CDR1 SGHAT and CDR2 FQNNGV. CDR3 size: 15 residues. The CDR3 spells CASSQYSSGANVLTF. CDR3 coding DNA: TGTGCCAGCAGCCAGTACAGTTCTGGGGCCAACGTCCTGACTTTC.

This CDR3 reads CASSRTSGGPKYF. The CDR3, as DNA: TGTGCCAGCAGTCGGACTAGCGGGGGACCCAAGTACTTC. J is TRBJ2-5 and V is TRBV6-1; TRBD2 aligns across 13 bases. The junction had 6 bases not matched to a gene; V was cut back by 5 bases and J by 12 bases. CDR1 and CDR2 from the germline V gene are MNHNS and SASEGT. This CDR3 comprises 13 residues.

This clone was observed a single time. This chain connects TRBV6-1 to TRBJ2-1, with TRBD2 matching over 10 bases. The CDR3 is 13 residues long. Per germline, CDR1 MNHNS and CDR2 SASEGT. Losses at the gene ends were 6 bases for V and 8 bases for J; bases not matched to a gene: 4. The DNA of the CDR3 is TGTGCCAGCAGGTCTAGCGGGAGCGATGAGCAGTTCTTC. As protein: CASRSSGSDEQFF.

The rearrangement uses TRBV2 and TRBJ1-5; 8 nucleotides align to TRBD1. Losses at the gene ends were 4 bases for V and 6 bases for J; bases not matched to a gene: 5. CDR3 length: 14 residues. Looked up from germline, CDR1 is SNHLY and CDR2 is FYNNEI. CDR3 bases: TGTGCCAGCAGTGGACAGGGGAGAAGTCAGCCCCAGCATTTT. The encoded protein is CASSGQGRSQPQHF.

V gene TRBV4-1 combines with J gene TRBJ1-4; 11 positions match TRBD1. The CDR3 spans 16 residues. CDR1 is MGHRA, CDR2 YSYEKL, per germline. The J segment lost 7 bases and the V segment lost 0 bases, leaving 4 bases of the junction unmatched. The CDR3 here is CASSQDQGTGGEKLFF. The CDR3 nucleotides are TGCGCCAGCAGCCAAGATCAGGGGACAGGGGGTGAAAAACTGTTTTTT.

This chain links TRBV18 with TRBJ2-1, with 8 positions matching TRBD2. The length of the CDR3 is 15 residues. Losses at the gene ends were 4 bases for V and 10 bases for J; bases not matched to a gene: 12. From germline, CDR1 is KGHSH and CDR2 LQKENI. The CDR3 DNA is TGTGCCAGCTCACGATGGCCACTAGCGGATAACGAGCAGTTCTTC. Protein sequence: CASSRWPLADNEQFF.

The chain combines TRBV18 with TRBJ1-2; TRBD1 is a possible D gene (5 bases). This CDR3 region has 14 residues. V lost 2 bases and J 6 bases, leaving 13 bases between the germline ends. Germline CDR1 is KGHSH and CDR2 is LQKENI. CDR3 nucleotides: TGTGCCAGCTCACCAGGGCAGGGAGTGGATGGCTACACCTTC. It yields the protein CASSPGQGVDGYTF.